The T cell receptor beta chain described here comes from a study of T cell repertoires in ileal Crohn's disease. About the research overall: Thiopurines (approximately 10) or anti-TNF agents (roughly 17) were given postoperatively to about half.

The study, taken as a whole, reports: Compared with CD4 T cells, sorted CD8 cells carried more expanded clones.

The sample's time point: neoterminal ileum biopsy at postoperative endoscopy, about 6 months after surgery. Repertoires were generated with immunoSEQ multiplex PCR, while TCRdb's copy carries only in-frame clones and drops some. The sample shows some 5,400 clones, under 75% of them seen only once. With regard to this clone: What it recognizes is unknown.

The CDR3 extends over 13 amino acids. CDR1 is MNHNS, CDR2 SASEGT, per germline. The trim removed 4 bases at V and 4 bases at J, leaving 2 bases unmatched. This TCR derives from an adult with Crohn's disease. The material sequenced was ileal tissue. The chain has TRBV6-1 and TRBJ1-1; 8 positions agree with TRBD1. In DNA, the CDR3 is TGTGCCAGCAGTGGAACAGGGGGCACTGAAGCTTTCTTT. Translating gives CASSGTGGTEAFF.